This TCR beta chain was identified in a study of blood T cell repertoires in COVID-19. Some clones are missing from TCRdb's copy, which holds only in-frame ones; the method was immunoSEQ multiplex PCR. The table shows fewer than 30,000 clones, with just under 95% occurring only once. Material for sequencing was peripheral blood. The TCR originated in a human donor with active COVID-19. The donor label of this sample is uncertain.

The CDR3 DNA reads TGTGCCAGCAGCCCGGGACTAGCGGGAGGAGGCAATGAGCAGTTCTTC. It specifies CASSPGLAGGGNEQFF. The chain is built from TRBV5-6 and TRBJ2-1; TRBD2 agrees at 15 bases. Germline lookup yields CDR1 SGHDT and CDR2 YYEEEE. Germline trimming cut 4 bases from V and 6 bases from J; bases unmatched to any gene: 5. This CDR3 comprises 16 residues. The full variable domain, completed using reference TRBV5-6 and TRBJ2-1, is DAGVTQSPTHLIKTRGQQVTLRCSPKSGHDTVSWYQQALGQGPQFIFQYYEEEERQRGNFPDRFSGHQFPNYSSELNVNALLLGDSALYLCASSPGLAGGGNEQFFGPGTRLTVL.